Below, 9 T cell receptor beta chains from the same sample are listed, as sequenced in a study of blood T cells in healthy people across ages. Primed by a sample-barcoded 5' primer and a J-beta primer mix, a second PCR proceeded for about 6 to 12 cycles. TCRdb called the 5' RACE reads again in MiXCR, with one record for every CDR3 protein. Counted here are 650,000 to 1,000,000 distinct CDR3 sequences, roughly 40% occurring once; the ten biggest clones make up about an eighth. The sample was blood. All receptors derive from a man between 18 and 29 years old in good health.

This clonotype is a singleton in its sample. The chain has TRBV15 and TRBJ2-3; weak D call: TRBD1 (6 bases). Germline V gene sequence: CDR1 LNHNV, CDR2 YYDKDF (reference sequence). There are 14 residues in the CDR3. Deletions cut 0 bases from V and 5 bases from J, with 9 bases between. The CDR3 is CATSRDLQGDTQYF. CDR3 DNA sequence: TGTGCCACCAGCAGAGACCTACAGGGAGATACGCAGTATTTT.

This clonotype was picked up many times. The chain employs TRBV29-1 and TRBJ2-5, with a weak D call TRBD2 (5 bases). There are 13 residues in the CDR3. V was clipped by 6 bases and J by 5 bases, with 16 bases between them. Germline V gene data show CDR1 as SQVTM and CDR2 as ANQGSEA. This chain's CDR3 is CSVMEARMETQYF. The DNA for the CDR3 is TGCAGCGTGATGGAGGCCCGAATGGAGACCCAGTACTTC.

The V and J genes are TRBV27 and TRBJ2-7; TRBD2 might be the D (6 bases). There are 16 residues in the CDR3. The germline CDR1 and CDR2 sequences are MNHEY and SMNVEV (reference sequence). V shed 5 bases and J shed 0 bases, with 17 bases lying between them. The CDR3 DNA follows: TGTGCCAGCAGTCCCTCCGGGACTCACAGCTCCTACGAGCAGTACTTC. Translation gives CASSPSGTHSSYEQYF.

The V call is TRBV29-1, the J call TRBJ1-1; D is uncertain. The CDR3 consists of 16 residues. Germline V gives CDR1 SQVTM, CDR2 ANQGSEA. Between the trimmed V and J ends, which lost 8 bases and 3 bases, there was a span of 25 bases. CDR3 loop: CSSRDRGRRGDTEAFF. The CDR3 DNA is TGCAGCTCCCGGGATAGAGGCAGGCGCGGGGACACTGAAGCTTTCTTT.

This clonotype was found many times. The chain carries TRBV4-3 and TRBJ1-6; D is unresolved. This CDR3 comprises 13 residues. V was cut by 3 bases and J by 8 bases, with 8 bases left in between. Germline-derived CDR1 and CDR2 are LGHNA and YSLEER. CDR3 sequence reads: CASSQDSDSPLHF. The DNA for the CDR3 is TGCGCCAGCAGCCAGGATAGTGATTCACCCCTCCACTTT.

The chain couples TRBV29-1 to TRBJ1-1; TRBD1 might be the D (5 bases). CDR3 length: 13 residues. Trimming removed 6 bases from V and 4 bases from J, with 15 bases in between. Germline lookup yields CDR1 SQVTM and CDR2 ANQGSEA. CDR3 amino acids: CSVGIREGTEAFF. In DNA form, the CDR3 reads TGCAGCGTGGGAATCAGGGAGGGCACTGAAGCTTTCTTT.

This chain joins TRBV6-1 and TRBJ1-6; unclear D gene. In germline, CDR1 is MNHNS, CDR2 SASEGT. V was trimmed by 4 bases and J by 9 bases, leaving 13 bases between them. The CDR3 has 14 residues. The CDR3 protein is CASSARPDGSPLHF. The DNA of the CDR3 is TGTGCCAGCAGTGCGAGACCCGACGGTTCACCCCTCCACTTT.

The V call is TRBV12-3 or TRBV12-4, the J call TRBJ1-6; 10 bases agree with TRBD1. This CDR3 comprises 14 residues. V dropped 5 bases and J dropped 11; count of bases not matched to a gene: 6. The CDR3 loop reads CASSVGTGETPLHF. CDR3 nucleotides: TGTGCCAGCAGTGTAGGGACAGGGGAGACACCCCTCCACTTT.

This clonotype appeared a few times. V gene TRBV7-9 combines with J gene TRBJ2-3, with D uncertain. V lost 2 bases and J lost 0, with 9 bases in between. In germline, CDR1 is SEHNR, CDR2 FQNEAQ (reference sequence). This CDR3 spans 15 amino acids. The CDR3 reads CASSLLLTSTDTQYF. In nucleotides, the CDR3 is TGTGCCAGCAGCTTACTACTAACTAGCACAGATACGCAGTATTTT.